This T cell receptor beta chain stems from a study of identical twins. Study-level findings and limits: Beta out-of-frame sequences showed weaker excess sharing between twins.

In this sample, this clonotype turned up many times. Its target is not known. This CDR3 region has 13 residues. With 6 bases removed from V and 3 bases from J, the gap between germline ends came to 11 bases. TCRdb analysed the 5' RACE reads with MiXCR anew, one entry per CDR3 protein. The sample yields roughly 720,000 distinct CDR3 sequences, approximately 18% seen once. The sample also formed part of further work on T cells expressing NK-cell markers. That source reports: These clonotypes additionally ranked first within the CD3+CD56-NKG2C+ fraction of a handful of donors. Specificity for HCMV among expanded NKG2C+ T cell clones was not established.

The sample comprised PBMCs. The clonotype was recovered from a woman younger than 30 in good health. The V call is TRBV12-3 or TRBV12-4, the J call TRBJ1-1; D uncertain. The CDR3 reads CASRPSPYTEAFF. Here the CDR3 DNA reads TGTGCCAGCAGACCCAGCCCTTACACTGAAGCTTTCTTT.